A selection of T cell receptor beta chains follows, all from one sample in a study of blood T cell repertoires in COVID-19. This table comes from immunoSEQ multiplex PCR, and its TCRdb copy is limited to in-frame clones, with some not included. The top ten hold roughly 3% of the sample, which has 200,000 or so clones, approximately 92% seen once. Specimen: PBMCs or T cells enriched from blood (not recorded which). The receptors come from a woman under 30 in a cohort exposed to, infected with or recovered from COVID-19 (not recorded which). The CDR3 runs from the conserved cysteine through the conserved F or W. Each record gives: J gene, clone size, V gene, D gene, CDR3 DNA, CDR3 protein. D genes are given only for firm matches. For some rows the clone size is stated as once, few or many, or as a class when expanded; others skip it.

TRBJ1-3,.,TRBV5-1,TRBD1,TGCGCCAGCAGCTTGGCCGGGACAGCTGGAAACACCATATATTTT,CASSLAGTAGNTIYF
TRBJ1-2,.,TRBV5-1,TRBD1,TGCGCCAGCAGCCCGCAGGGGGCCGGGGAGTATGGCTACACCTTC,CASSPQGAGEYGYTF
TRBJ2-4,.,TRBV11-3,TRBD1,TGTGCCAGCAGCTTAGGGGACCCGGGACAGAACATTCAGTACTTC,CASSLGDPGQNIQYF
TRBJ2-7,.,TRBV4-1,.,TGCGCCAGCAGCCAAGAGGGGAAGGGGATGAGACACGAGCAGTACTTC,CASSQEGKGMRHEQYF
TRBJ2-3,.,TRBV28,TRBD2,TGTGCCAGCAGCGAGACTAGCCTTACAGATACGCAGTATTTT,CASSETSLTDTQYF
TRBJ2-2,once,TRBV2,.,TGTGCCAGCAGTGAGGAGTTCTTAGTAACCGGGGAGCTGTTTTTT,CASSEEFLVTGELFF
TRBJ2-3,.,TRBV6-1,TRBD1,TGTGCCAGCAGTGAAGAATCGGACAGGATGCGACAGTATTTT,CASSEESDRMRQYF
TRBJ2-1,.,TRBV6-4,TRBD1,TGTGCCAGCAGTCGACAGGGGAACTACAATGAGCAGTTCTTC,CASSRQGNYNEQFF
TRBJ1-6,.,TRBV5-6,.,TGTGCCAGCAGCCCGTGGGTGGGGAGCTCCTATAATTCACCCCTCCACTTT,CASSPWVGSSYNSPLHF
TRBJ1-2,.,TRBV12-3/TRBV12-4,TRBD1,TGTGCCAGCAGTCCCGGACAGGATTATGGCTACACCTTC,CASSPGQDYGYTF
TRBJ1-2,.,TRBV28,.,TGTGCCAGCAGCGCCGACACATCCTCTGGCTACACCTTC,CASSADTSSGYTF
TRBJ2-3,once,TRBV28,TRBD2,TGTGCCAGCACCGGGACTAGCGATTCCCCAGATACGCAGTATTTT,CASTGTSDSPDTQYF
TRBJ2-7,.,TRBV10-2,.,TGCGCCAGCGGGGTCGGGACCTACGAGCAGTACTTC,CASGVGTYEQYF
TRBJ2-7,.,TRBV19,TRBD2,TGTGCCAGTAGTATAAGAAGGAGCGGGGGGGGCTACGAGCAGTACTTC,CASSIRRSGGGYEQYF
TRBJ2-5,.,TRBV21-1,.,TGTGCCAGCAGCTCCCCGGGACTAGCGGGAGTATGGGTCCAAGAGACCCAGTACTTC,CASSSPGLAGVWVQETQYF
TRBJ1-4,.,TRBV2,.,TGTGCCAGCAGTGACGTGGGGGCGCAGGATGAAAAACTGTTTTTT,CASSDVGAQDEKLFF
TRBJ2-1,.,TRBV29-1,TRBD2,TGCAGCGGGCGGGGGGATTACAATGAGCAGTTCTTC,CSGRGDYNEQFF
TRBJ2-1,.,TRBV7-3,.,TGTGCCAGCAGCTTAGAGGGAAGGAGGTACAATGAGCAGTTCTTC,CASSLEGRRYNEQFF
TRBJ2-2,.,TRBV24-1,.,TGTGCCACCAGTGATTCCGACTGGGCCGGGGAGCTGTTTTTT,CATSDSDWAGELFF
TRBJ1-1,.,TRBV11-3,.,TGTGCCAGCAGCCGTACCGACCGGGTGAACACTGAAGCTTTCTTT,CASSRTDRVNTEAFF
TRBJ1-2,once,TRBV6-1,TRBD1,TGTGCCAGCAGTGAAACCCGGGGACAGGGGGGCTATGGCTACACCTTC,CASSETRGQGGYGYTF
TRBJ2-3,.,TRBV10-2,TRBD2,TGCGCCAGCAGTGGCGGGACTAGGACAGATACGCAGTATTTT,CASSGGTRTDTQYF
TRBJ2-1,.,TRBV18,.,TGTGCCAGCTCACCCCCGGCGGGCGTGCGAAGCTCCTACAATGAGCAGTTCTTC,CASSPPAGVRSSYNEQFF
TRBJ2-7,.,TRBV11-2,.,TGTGCCAGCAGCTTACCGGGATTACCATACGAGCAGTACTTC,CASSLPGLPYEQYF